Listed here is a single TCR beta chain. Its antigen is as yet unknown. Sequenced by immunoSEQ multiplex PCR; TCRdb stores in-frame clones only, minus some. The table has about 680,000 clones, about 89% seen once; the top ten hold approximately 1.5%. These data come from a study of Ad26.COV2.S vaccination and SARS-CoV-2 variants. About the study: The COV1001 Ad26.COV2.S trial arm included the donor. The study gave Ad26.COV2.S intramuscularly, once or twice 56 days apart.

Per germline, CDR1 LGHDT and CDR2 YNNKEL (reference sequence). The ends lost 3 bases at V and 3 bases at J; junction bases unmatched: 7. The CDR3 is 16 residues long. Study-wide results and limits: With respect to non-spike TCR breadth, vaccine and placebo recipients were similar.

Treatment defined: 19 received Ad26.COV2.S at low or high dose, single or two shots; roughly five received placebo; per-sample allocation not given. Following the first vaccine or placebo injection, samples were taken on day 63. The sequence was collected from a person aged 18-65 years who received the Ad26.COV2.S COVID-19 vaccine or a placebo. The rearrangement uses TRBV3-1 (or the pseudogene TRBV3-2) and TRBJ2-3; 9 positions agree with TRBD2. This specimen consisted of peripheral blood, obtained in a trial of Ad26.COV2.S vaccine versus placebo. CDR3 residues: CASSQGGGRDTDTQYF. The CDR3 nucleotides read TGTGCCAGCAGCCAGGGGGGCGGGAGGGATACAGATACGCAGTATTTT.